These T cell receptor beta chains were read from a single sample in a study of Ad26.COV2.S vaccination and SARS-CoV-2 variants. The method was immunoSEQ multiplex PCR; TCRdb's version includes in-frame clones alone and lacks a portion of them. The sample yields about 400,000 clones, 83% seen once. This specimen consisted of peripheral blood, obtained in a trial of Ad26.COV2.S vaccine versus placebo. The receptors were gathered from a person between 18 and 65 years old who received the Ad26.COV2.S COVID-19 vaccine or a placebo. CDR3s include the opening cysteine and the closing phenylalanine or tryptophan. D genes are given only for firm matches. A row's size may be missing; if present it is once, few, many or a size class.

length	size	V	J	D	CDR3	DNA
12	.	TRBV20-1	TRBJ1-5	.	CSASTGAQPQHF	TGCAGTGCTAGTACCGGGGCTCAGCCCCAGCATTTT
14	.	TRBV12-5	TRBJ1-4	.	CASGSDGRPEKLFF	TGTGCTAGTGGTTCCGACGGGCGGCCTGAAAAACTGTTTTTT
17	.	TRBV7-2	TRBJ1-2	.	CASSSQPGGRRSYGYTF	TGTGCCAGCAGCTCACAACCTGGGGGGCGAAGGTCCTATGGCTACACCTTC
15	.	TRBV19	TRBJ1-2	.	CASSIVESANYGYTF	TGTGCCAGTAGTATCGTGGAGTCTGCGAACTATGGCTACACCTTC
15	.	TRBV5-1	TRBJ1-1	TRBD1	CASSLRVQGGTEAFF	TGCGCCAGCAGCTTGCGGGTTCAGGGGGGGACTGAAGCTTTCTTT
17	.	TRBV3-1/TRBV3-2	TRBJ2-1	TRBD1	CASSHWYTGQGRDEQFF	TGTGCCAGCAGCCATTGGTACACGGGACAGGGTCGAGATGAGCAGTTCTTC
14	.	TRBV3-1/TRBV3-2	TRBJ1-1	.	CASTTQHLNTEAFF	TGTGCCAGCACCACACAGCACTTGAACACTGAAGCTTTCTTT
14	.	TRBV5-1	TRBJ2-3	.	CASSLGLGTDTQYF	TGCGCCAGCAGCTTGGGACTAGGAACAGATACGCAGTATTTT
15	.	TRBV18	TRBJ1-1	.	CASSQDGSLNTEAFF	TGTGCCAGCTCACAAGACGGATCTCTGAACACTGAAGCTTTCTTT
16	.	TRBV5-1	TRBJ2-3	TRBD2	CASSLGQGLAGRTQYF	TGCGCCAGCAGCTTGGGCCAGGGACTAGCGGGCCGTACGCAGTATTTT
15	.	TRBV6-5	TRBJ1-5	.	CASSYSPGAPRSQHF	TGTGCCAGCAGTTACTCCCCAGGGGCTCCACGATCCCAGCATTTT
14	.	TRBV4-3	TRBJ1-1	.	CASSPRVMNTEAFF	TGCGCCAGCAGCCCACGAGTCATGAACACTGAAGCTTTCTTT
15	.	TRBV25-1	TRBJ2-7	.	CASSGRGAATDEQYF	TGTGCCAGCAGTGGCAGGGGAGCCGCCACGGACGAGCAGTACTTC
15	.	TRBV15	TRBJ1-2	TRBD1	CATSPAPGGHYGYTF	TGTGCCACCAGCCCGGCCCCAGGGGGCCACTATGGCTACACCTTC
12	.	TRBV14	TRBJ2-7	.	CASSGSPGEQYF	TGTGCCAGCAGCGGGTCCCCAGGGGAGCAGTACTTC
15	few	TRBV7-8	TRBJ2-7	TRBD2	CASSYRTSGSYEQYF	TGTGCCAGCAGCTACCGGACTAGCGGGTCCTACGAGCAGTACTTC
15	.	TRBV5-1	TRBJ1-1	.	CASSPGATQNTEAFF	TGCGCCAGCAGCCCAGGGGCCACCCAGAACACTGAAGCTTTCTTT
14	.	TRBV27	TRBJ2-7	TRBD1	CASRIGGDWGEQYF	TGTGCCAGCAGGATAGGGGGCGACTGGGGCGAGCAGTACTTC
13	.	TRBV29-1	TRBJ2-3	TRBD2	CSASGKNTDTQYF	TGCAGCGCCAGCGGGAAAAACACAGATACGCAGTATTTT
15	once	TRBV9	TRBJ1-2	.	CASSVAPDPNYGYTF	TGTGCCAGCAGCGTAGCACCAGACCCTAACTATGGCTACACCTTC
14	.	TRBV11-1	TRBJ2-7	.	CASSFSLRASEQYF	TGTGCCAGCAGCTTCAGTCTTAGGGCCAGCGAGCAGTACTTC
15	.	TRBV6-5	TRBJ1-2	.	CASSIDRGRDYGYTF	TGTGCCAGCAGTATAGACCGGGGGAGGGACTATGGCTACACCTTC
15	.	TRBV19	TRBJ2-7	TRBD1	CASSIGTGPTYEQYF	TGTGCCAGTAGTATAGGGACAGGGCCAACCTACGAGCAGTACTTC
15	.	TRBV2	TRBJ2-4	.	CASSGPQLSGNIQYF	TGTGCCAGCAGTGGGCCCCAGCTCTCGGGAAACATTCAGTACTTC
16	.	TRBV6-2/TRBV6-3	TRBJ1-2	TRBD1	CASSNLFWTGAEGYTF	TGTGCCAGCAGTAACCTTTTCTGGACAGGGGCGGAGGGCTACACCTTC
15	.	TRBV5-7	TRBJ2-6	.	CASSSTGSGANVLTF	TGTGCCAGCAGTTCTACAGGCTCTGGGGCCAACGTCCTGACTTTC
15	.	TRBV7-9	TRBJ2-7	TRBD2	CASTRTSGRAYEQYF	TGTGCCAGCACCCGGACTAGCGGGAGGGCCTACGAGCAGTACTTC
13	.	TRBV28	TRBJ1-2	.	CASSSGRIYGYTF	TGTGCCAGCAGCTCGGGACGGATCTATGGCTACACCTTC
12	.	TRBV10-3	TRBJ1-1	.	CAISDRGTEAFF	TGTGCCATCAGTGACAGGGGCACTGAAGCTTTCTTT
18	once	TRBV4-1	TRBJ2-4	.	CASSPGAGGPMVQNIQYF	TGCGCCAGCAGCCCGGGAGCCGGGGGGCCAATGGTCCAAAACATTCAGTACTTC
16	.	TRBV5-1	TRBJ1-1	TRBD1	CASSLNQGGPSTEAFF	TGCGCCAGCAGCTTGAACCAGGGGGGCCCCAGCACTGAAGCTTTCTTT
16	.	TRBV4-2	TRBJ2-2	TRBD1	CASSLNRGPLTGELFF	TGTGCCAGCAGCCTAAACAGGGGGCCCCTCACCGGGGAGCTGTTTTTT
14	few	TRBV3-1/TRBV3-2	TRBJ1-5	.	CASSQSGFRQPQHF	TGTGCCAGCAGCCAATCTGGATTTAGGCAGCCCCAGCATTTT
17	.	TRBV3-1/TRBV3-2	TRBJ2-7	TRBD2	CASSQVGGTSGSYEQYF	TGTGCCAGCAGCCAAGTAGGAGGGACTAGCGGGTCCTACGAGCAGTACTTC
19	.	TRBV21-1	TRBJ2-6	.	CASIRGGTGGRSGANVLTF	TGTGCCAGCATCCGCGGGGGGACAGGGGGTCGCTCTGGGGCCAACGTCCTGACTTTC
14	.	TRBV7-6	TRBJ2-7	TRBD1	CASSLRDSSYEQYF	TGTGCCAGCAGCTTAAGGGACAGCTCCTACGAGCAGTACTTC
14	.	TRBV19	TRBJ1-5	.	CASSIVGVYQPQHF	TGTGCCAGTAGTATAGTGGGGGTCTATCAGCCCCAGCATTTT
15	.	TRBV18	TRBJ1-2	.	CASSPTSDKSYGYTF	TGTGCCAGCTCACCCACCTCGGACAAGTCCTATGGCTACACCTTC
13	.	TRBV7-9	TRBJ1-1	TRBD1	CASAGQGDTEAFF	TGTGCCAGCGCGGGACAGGGGGACACTGAAGCTTTCTTT
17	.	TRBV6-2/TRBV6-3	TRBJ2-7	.	CASSYPLPGASSYEQYF	TGTGCCAGCAGTTACCCCCTCCCGGGAGCTTCCTCCTACGAGCAGTACTTC
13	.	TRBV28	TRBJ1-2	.	CASSPGQLYGYTF	TGTGCCAGCAGCCCGGGGCAGCTTTATGGCTACACCTTC
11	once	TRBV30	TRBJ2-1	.	CAWRDYNEQFF	TGTGCCTGGAGGGATTACAATGAGCAGTTCTTC